This note documents a single T cell receptor beta chain sequence. The record originates from a study of cytomegalovirus exposure and HLA in healthy donors. The study sampled nominally healthy donors, though unrecorded immune exposures were likely. CDR1 and CDR2 from the germline V gene are LGHNA and YSLEER. Unmatched junction bases numbered 9, after V lost 3 bases and J lost 6 bases. This CDR3 has 16 residues. The PCR used 60 Vbeta and 13 Jbeta primers. Here immunoSEQ multiplex PCR was the method, and the copy in TCRdb shows in-frame clones only, minus some. The table has roughly 150,000 clones, roughly 70% seen once; the top ten hold approximately 4.3%.

The receptor's source is a man in his 60s in good health and CMV-seronegative. The sequenced sample consisted of PBMCs. J is TRBJ2-1 and V is TRBV4-3; 9 bases match TRBD1. DNA of the CDR3: TGCGCCAGCAGCCAGGACAGGGGAGTGTTGGGCAATGAGCAGTTCTTC. Amino acids: CASSQDRGVLGNEQFF.